This T cell receptor (beta chain) stems from a study of T cells in Graves' hyperthyroidism and ophthalmopathy (dated by TCRdb to about 2019). Regarding the study in general: Peripheral blood was collected at initial diagnosis, before any treatment. To identify distinguishing TCR V-J signatures, a discovery cohort of some 99 patients was used, comprising 43 with Graves' ophthalmopathy and around 57 with stable Graves' hyperthyroidism. An independent validation cohort of 18 to 20 hyperthyroidism patients and approximately 17 patients who later progressed to ophthalmopathy tested prospective prediction of ophthalmopathy. For training and testing, the 80 to 100 patients in the discovery cohort were randomly divided in a 7:3 ratio. In more than 5 Graves' hyperthyroidism patients, the study also compared T-cell repertoires from thyroid tissue with T-cell repertoires from blood. After sampling, hyperthyroidism patients received methimazole starting at 30 mg daily, and ophthalmopathy patients received high-dose intravenous methylprednisolone. The paper reports TCR Vbeta CDR3 sequencing of approximately 140 peripheral blood samples: approximately 43 ophthalmopathy, roughly 80 hyperthyroidism and around 17 progressor patients.

Stable Graves' hyperthyroidism was defined as the absence of progression to ophthalmopathy over 18 months of follow-up. Hyperthyroidism patients were newly diagnosed, had a disease duration of under 2 months, and were aged 18 to 65 years. Exclusion was applied to patients with uncontrolled infections, other autoimmune diseases, pregnancy or lactation. Diagnoses were established on the basis of clinical symptoms, serum thyroxine and TRAb, thyroid ultrasound, and orbital computed tomography. PBMCs were isolated from roughly 10 ml of fresh peripheral blood by Ficoll-Paque density gradient centrifugation. Trizol reagent was used to extract total RNA, and RNA quality was then checked on an Agilent 2100 Bioanalyzer. Spanning cysteine to phenylalanine, the CDR3 consists of 13 amino acids. Only the CDR3 part of the read is kept: 39 bases, read in frame from the first base. V loses 3 bases of germline sequence and J loses 4 bases, and the interval between the two ends is 9 bases.

Amplification of TCR beta CDR3 regions was carried out from RNA transcripts. The TCR CDR3 was subjected to a first round of RT-PCR using the HTBI primer set and the Qiagen OneStep RT-PCR kit. Libraries were constructed in a second round of multiplex PCR, after which size selection and purification were carried out. The libraries were sequenced on an Illumina HiSeq2000 using paired-end 100 bp reads. On the authors' methods: SOAPnuke was used to process the raw data, removing reads that contained adapters or uncalled bases, had a mean Phred below 15, or lacked an exact match to the constant primer or identifier. COPE v1.2.5 was used to merge high-quality paired reads, and clonotypes were defined as unique nucleotide sequences. MiTCR v1.1 was used to align the clonotypes against IMGT TRBV, TRBD and TRBJ reference segments. Only V-J combinations with frequency above 0.0001, covering approximately 99% of repertoires, were analysed. The TCS score was defined as F50 (clonal expansion) divided by E x V (chaos), with BLOSUM62-based TCRdist calculated between CDR3 peptides within each V-J. Welch's t-statistics and random forest reduced several hundred V-J features to fewer than 15, which were used in a naive Bayes classifier (R e1071). TCRdb passed the public sequencing reads through fastp at Q25 and MiXCR, retaining productive beta sequences. Rows with a matching CDR3 protein are joined into one entry that keeps the most common DNA and genes. The authors' filters were not applied to this entry. This sample is represented by about 350,000 distinct CDR3 sequences; about 18% of them were singletons. Around 3.4% of the sample belongs to the ten largest clones.

Points the paper makes about the study in general: No statistical method was used to fix the sample size in advance, and group allocation was not hidden from the investigators. Ophthalmopathy was separated from stable hyperthyroidism by a 13 V-J signature model, with about 88% sensitivity and 81% to 83% specificity obtained in cross-validation and 80%/75% obtained in testing. In validation, the model predicted progression to ophthalmopathy a median of roughly six months before onset, with roughly 70% sensitivity and roughly 77% specificity. Blood samples also contained most of the expanded thyroid clonotypes (frequency above 0.001), which suggests that blood repertoires may reflect thyroid immune responses.

This clonotype was recorded many times. No antigen is known for it. One base away there is no much larger clone; base qualities are not given. Sample: blood. The sequence is built from TRBV12-3 or TRBV12-4 and TRBJ1-1; confidence is insufficient to name the D gene. This TCR came from a woman aged 18-29 years with Graves' hyperthyroidism. The nucleotides read TGTGCCAGCAGTTTCCGGGCGGGCACTGAAGCTTTCTTT. Its translation reads: CASSFRAGTEAFF.